These 20 T cell receptor beta chains were all obtained from the same sample, sequenced in a study of T cell responses to AZD1222 COVID-19 vaccine. Clones were sequenced by immunoSEQ multiplex PCR, and TCRdb holds only the in-frame ones, with some missing. The sample has about 150,000 clones, less than 95% seen once; the top ten hold about 6%. The sequencing used peripheral blood, collected 28 days after the second AZD1222 dose. The receptors originated from an adult who received the AZD1222 COVID-19 vaccine.

The V gene is TRBV18, the J gene TRBJ1-4, with TRBD1 matching over 10 bases. The junction had 1 base not matched to a gene; V was cut back by 3 bases and J by 0 bases. The CDR3 length is 16 residues. CDR1 and CDR2 from the germline V gene are KGHSH and LQKENI. The CDR3, as DNA: TGTGCCAGCTCACCGACAGGGGGCACAACTAATGAAAAACTGTTTTTT. Translated, it gives CASSPTGGTTNEKLFF.

The chain joins TRBV28 to TRBJ1-2; D uncertain. The CDR3 is 13 residues long. In germline, CDR1 is MDHEN, CDR2 SYDVKM. V was clipped by 0 bases and J by 3 bases, with 5 bases between them. CDR3 region: CASSLWQDYGYTF. The CDR3 region has the DNA TGTGCCAGCAGTTTATGGCAGGACTATGGCTACACCTTC.

This rearrangement joins TRBV5-1 to TRBJ1-6, with D unresolved. This CDR3 spans 15 amino acids. Trimming left V 0 bases short and J 8 bases short, with 12 bases between. The V gene's germline CDR1 is SGHRS and CDR2 YFSETQ. CDR3: CASSLAEVTDSPLHF. The CDR3 region has the DNA TGCGCCAGCAGCTTGGCCGAAGTGACGGATTCACCCCTCCACTTT.

The genes are TRBV3-1 (or the pseudogene TRBV3-2) and TRBJ1-2; D may be TRBD1 (6 bases). Germline V CDR1 and CDR2: LGHDT, YNNKEL (reference sequence). V was pared by 5 bases and J by 8 bases, with 9 bases between. CDR3 length: 11 amino acids. The DNA of the CDR3 is TGTGCCAGCAGCTCAAGGGGGGGCTACACCTTC. Its protein is CASSSRGGYTF.

Remarks on this clone: This sample includes further DNA sequences coding for the same CDR3. V gene TRBV28 combines with J gene TRBJ1-1; the D is unclear. CDR1 MDHEN and CDR2 SYDVKM come from the germline V gene. CDR3 size: 12 residues. Trimming left V 6 bases short and J 5 bases short, with 10 bases between. The CDR3 loop reads CASSSVGTEAFF. For the CDR3, the DNA is TGTGCCAGCAGCTCAGTCGGAACTGAAGCTTTCTTT.

V gene TRBV5-1 combines with J gene TRBJ1-2; 7 bases agree with TRBD1. Germline lookup yields CDR1 SGHRS and CDR2 YFSETQ. This CDR3 has 13 amino acids. Losses at the gene ends were 6 bases for V and 5 bases for J; bases not matched to a gene: 7. CDR3 in amino acids: CASKETGTYGYTF. CDR3 DNA: TGCGCCAGCAAGGAGACAGGGACATATGGCTACACCTTC. Using reference TRBV5-1 and TRBJ1-2 for the parts outside the CDR3, the full variable domain is KAGVTQTPRYLIKTRGQQVTLSCSPISGHRSVSWYQQTPGQGLQFLFEYFSETQRNKGNFPGRFSGRQFSNSRSEMNVSTLELGDSALYLCASKETGTYGYTFGSGTRLTVV.

This chain connects TRBV12-3 or TRBV12-4 to TRBJ1-5; D is possibly TRBD1 (5 bases). The V end lost 4 bases, the J end lost 6 bases, and 10 bases lay between the germline ends. CDR3 size: 13 residues. The CDR3 spells CASSSEGFQPQHF. The CDR3 DNA follows: TGTGCCAGCAGTTCTGAGGGGTTTCAGCCCCAGCATTTT.

The gene calls are TRBV7-9 and TRBJ2-4, with 7 bases matching TRBD1. The CDR3 length is 18 residues. Germline loops: CDR1 SEHNR, CDR2 FQNEAQ (reference sequence). The ends lost 4 bases at V and 0 bases at J; junction bases unmatched: 12. CDR3 DNA: TGTGCCAGCAGCTCCATAACAGGGGCCCGCGGAGCCAAAAACATTCAGTACTTC. Protein: CASSSITGARGAKNIQYF.

The V call is TRBV3-1 (or the pseudogene TRBV3-2), the J call TRBJ1-4; D ambiguous. Germline loops: CDR1 LGHDT, CDR2 YNNKEL (reference sequence). This CDR3 region has 14 residues. The ends were cut back, 0 bases at V and 7 bases at J, with 9 bases in the middle. CDR3 region: CASSQDRIFEKLFF. For the CDR3, the DNA is TGTGCCAGCAGCCAAGATAGGATTTTTGAAAAACTGTTTTTT.

The chain is built from TRBV18 and TRBJ2-2, with a tentative D call TRBD2 (6 bases). Between the trimmed V and J ends, which lost 3 bases and 6 bases, there was a span of 17 bases. This CDR3 has 16 amino acids. Per the germline V gene, CDR1 is KGHSH and CDR2 is LQKENI. The CDR3 nucleotides read TGTGCCAGCTCACCGCCTTCCTCCGGGAGAGCCGGGGAGCTGTTTTTT. This codes for CASSPPSSGRAGELFF. Full variable domain (missing parts from reference TRBV18 and TRBJ2-2): NAGVMQNPRHLVRRRGQEARLRCSPMKGHSHVYWYRQLPEEGLKFMVYLQKENIIDESGMPKERFSAEFPKEGPSILRIQQVVRGDSAAYFCASSPPSSGRAGELFFGEGSRLTVL.

This rearrangement joins TRBV4-3 to TRBJ1-2; perhaps TRBD1 as D (6 bases). V was clipped by 0 bases and J by 8 bases, with 19 bases between them. Germline CDR1 and CDR2: LGHNA and YSLEER. The CDR3 contains 16 residues. The CDR3 nucleotides read TGCGCCAGCAGCCAAGAACAGTCCGCCAGGGGAGAAGGCTACACCTTC. This encodes CASSQEQSARGEGYTF.

The chain links TRBV19 to TRBJ2-7; 7 positions match TRBD1. CDR1 LNHDA and CDR2 SQIVND come from the germline V gene (reference sequence). The CDR3 covers 15 residues. The junction had 4 bases not matched to a gene; V was cut back by 2 bases and J by 0 bases. CDR3 residues: CASSIITGDSYEQYF. As DNA, the CDR3 is TGTGCCAGTAGTATAATCACAGGGGACTCCTACGAGCAGTACTTC.

The V gene is TRBV27, the J gene TRBJ2-7; 8 bases are a match to TRBD2. CDR1 MNHEY and CDR2 SMNVEV come from the germline V gene (reference sequence). This CDR3 spans 16 amino acids. J lost 0 bases, V lost 0 bases, and 4 bases had no gene match. The CDR3 sequence is CASSLSTLAGSYEQYF. CDR3 coding DNA: TGTGCCAGCAGTTTATCGACGCTAGCGGGCTCCTACGAGCAGTACTTC.

The CDR3 DNA follows: TGCGCCAGCAGCCCCGCCAGCGGGAACACCGGGGAGCTGTTTTTT. As protein: CASSPASGNTGELFF. The chain uses TRBV4-3 and TRBJ2-2; a weak D match, TRBD2 (5 bases). Germline CDR1 LGHNA, CDR2 YSLEER. This CDR3 comprises 15 residues. The V and J ends lost 4 bases and 1 base respectively, with 10 bases between them.

The V call is TRBV5-1, the J call TRBJ1-5; D might be TRBD1 (5 bases). The germline V gene encodes CDR1 SGHRS and CDR2 YFSETQ. The V and J ends lost 2 bases and 6 bases respectively, with 15 bases between them. There are 15 residues in the CDR3. The CDR3 DNA reads as TGCGCCAGCAGCTTTGGCACCTCCGGGGGTCAGCCCCAGCATTTT. This codes for CASSFGTSGGQPQHF.

This clone was picked up one time. J is TRBJ1-6 and V is TRBV7-9; weak D call: TRBD1 (5 bases). V shed 3 bases and J shed 4 bases, with 10 bases lying between them. The CDR3 loop spans 15 amino acids. In germline, CDR1 is SEHNR, CDR2 FQNEAQ (reference sequence). CDR3 protein: CASSFGAAYNSPLHF. DNA of the CDR3: TGTGCCAGCAGCTTCGGGGCAGCTTATAATTCACCCCTCCACTTT.

The J gene is TRBJ1-5, the V gene TRBV11-2; D may be TRBD1 (6 bases). Trimming pared 3 bases from V and 1 base from J, leaving 16 bases between. The germline CDR1 and CDR2 sequences are SGHAT and FQNNGV. This CDR3 is 17 amino acids long. CDR3 DNA sequence: TGTGCCAGCAGCTTGGGCGCCGGAGGGGGAAGCAATCAGCCCCAGCATTTT. Translating gives CASSLGAGGGSNQPQHF.

The J gene is TRBJ2-7, the V gene TRBV7-8; D gene unclear. The germline CDR1 and CDR2 sequences are SGHVS and FQNEAQ. V gave up 0 bases and J gave up 0 bases, with 9 bases separating them. The CDR3 length is 15 residues. CDR3 in amino acids: CASSLADRTSYEQYF. The CDR3 region has the DNA TGTGCCAGCAGCTTAGCGGACCGAACCTCCTACGAGCAGTACTTC.

The rearrangement links TRBV19 to TRBJ2-7, with no clear D. The germline V gene has CDR1 LNHDA and CDR2 SQIVND (reference sequence). The CDR3 length is 14 residues. The V gene lost 3 bases and the J gene lost 2 bases, with 11 bases spanning the gap. CDR3 nucleotide sequence: TGTGCCAGTAGTATCGATTCTACTACCTACGAGCAGTACTTC. It specifies CASSIDSTTYEQYF.

The chain has TRBV9 and TRBJ2-3, with D uncertain. The ends were cut back, 3 bases at V and 0 bases at J, with 8 bases in the middle. This CDR3 region has 14 residues. Germline assignment: CDR1 SGDLS and CDR2 YYNGEE. The CDR3 DNA is TGTGCCAGCAGCGCTCGAGGCAGCACAGATACGCAGTATTTT. Translated: CASSARGSTDTQYF. Using reference TRBV9 and TRBJ2-3 for the parts outside the CDR3, the full variable domain is DSGVTQTPKHLITATGQRVTLRCSPRSGDLSVYWYQQSLDQGLQFLIQYYNGEERAKGNILERFSAQQFPDLHSELNLSSLELGDSALYFCASSARGSTDTQYFGPGTRLTVL.